This TCR beta chain emerged from a study of blood T cell repertoires in COVID-19. Across the whole study: Researchers got acute and convalescent COVID-19 samples from the United States, Italy and Spain. In each case, the material was cDNA or gDNA derived from T cells, B-cell-depleted T cells, or PBMCs.

A single count supports this clone. Germline V gene data show CDR1 as LGHNA and CDR2 as YNFKEQ. There are 16 residues in the CDR3. V shed 8 bases and J 5 bases; nucleotides not matched to a gene: 11. Enrollment of patients from Seattle took place during active infection, with longitudinal follow-up. Original processing methods: Reference gene primer amplification gave estimated nucleated cell counts. Sequenced by immunoSEQ multiplex PCR; TCRdb stores in-frame clones only, minus some. V and J calls plus clone size are reproduced from that table; the DNA served to infer D and trimming. Of hundreds of thousands of clones detected, 75% to 85% appear once; the ten largest clones hold 1.3%.

V usage is TRBV4-2 and J usage is TRBJ1-6; the match to TRBD1 covers 8 bases. This sequence originates from a woman younger than 45 with COVID-19, enrolled during active disease. Sequencing used peripheral blood. The CDR3 loop reads CASVAGQGLHNSPLHF. The CDR3 nucleotides read TGTGCCAGCGTTGCCGGACAGGGCTTACATAATTCACCCCTCCACTTT.